These T cell receptor beta chains were read from a single sample in a study of vaccination effects on CD4 cells after COVID-19. Clones were sequenced by immunoSEQ multiplex PCR, and TCRdb holds only the in-frame ones, with some missing. The profile shows under 15,000 clones, about three quarters of them singletons. Their specific antigens are unknown. Sequenced material: CD4+ T cells from PBMCs cultured with HCoV-NL63 spike peptides, taken after COVID-19 vaccination. Source of these receptors: a human donor who had a prior SARS-CoV-2 infection. Each CDR3 is given with its conserved first and last residue. A D gene is named only where the DNA matches it firmly. Clone size is shown for a subset of rows, as once, few, many or a class of expanded clone.

v_gene	abundance	d_gene	j_gene	CDR3nt	CDR3aa
TRBV5-1	NA	NA	TRBJ2-6	TGCGCCAGCAGCGTACTCTCTGGGGCCAACGTCCTGACTTTC	CASSVLSGANVLTF
TRBV27	NA	NA	TRBJ1-1	TGTGCCAGCAGTTTAGTCAGCGACACTGAAGCTTTCTTT	CASSLVSDTEAFF
TRBV3-1/TRBV3-2	NA	NA	TRBJ1-3	TGTGCCAGCAGCCTGTTTGGAAACACCATATATTTT	CASSLFGNTIYF
TRBV5-4	NA	NA	TRBJ1-2	TGTGCCAGCAGCTCCCCGGACAGACGAAAGGGCTACACCTTC	CASSSPDRRKGYTF
TRBV12-3/TRBV12-4	medium-sized	NA	TRBJ2-7	TGTGCCAGCAGTTATAACAGGAACTACGAGCAGTACTTC	CASSYNRNYEQYF
TRBV5-4	few	NA	TRBJ1-3	TGTGCCAGCAGCTCGCGGACCGCTGGAAACACCATATATTTT	CASSSRTAGNTIYF
TRBV2	once	NA	TRBJ2-5	TGTGCCAGCAGTGAAGACAGGTACCAAGAGACCCAGTACTTC	CASSEDRYQETQYF
TRBV5-1	NA	NA	TRBJ2-1	TGCGCCAGCAGCCCCTGGTACAATGAGCAGTTCTTC	CASSPWYNEQFF
TRBV5-1	once	NA	TRBJ2-7	TGCGCCAGCAGCTTGGGATGGGCCTACGAGCAGTACTTC	CASSLGWAYEQYF
TRBV7-2	NA	TRBD2	TRBJ2-7	TGTGCCAGCAGGGGTGGGACTAGCTGGCCCTACGAGCAGTACTTC	CASRGGTSWPYEQYF
TRBV9	NA	TRBD2	TRBJ2-7	TGTGCCAGCAGCGTAGCCCTGGGACTAGGAGCCTGCGAGCAGTACTTC	CASSVALGLGACEQYF
TRBV10-3	NA	NA	TRBJ2-7	TGTGCCATCAGTGAGTCTCGACTAAACCGCGGAGACGAGCAGTACTTC	CAISESRLNRGDEQYF
TRBV5-6	NA	NA	TRBJ2-7	TGTGCCAGCAGCCCTCTGGGGCTCGAGCAGTACTTC	CASSPLGLEQYF
TRBV27	NA	NA	TRBJ1-1	TGTGCCAGCAGGTTTAGTGGCGCGGCTGAAGCTTTCTTT	CASRFSGAAEAFF
TRBV2	NA	NA	TRBJ1-5	TGTGCCAGCAGGCAGGGGTTAAGCAATCAGCCCCAGCATTTT	CASRQGLSNQPQHF
TRBV5-8	NA	NA	TRBJ2-1	TGTGCCAGCAGCTTGGATGGGACAACTAATGAGCAGTTCTTC	CASSLDGTTNEQFF
TRBV11-2	NA	NA	TRBJ2-5	TGTGCCAGCAGCTTAGGCAGGGAAGAGACCCAGTACTTC	CASSLGREETQYF
TRBV15	NA	TRBD2	TRBJ2-5	TGTGCCACCAGCAGAGAAACAGCGGGGTACCACCGCCCCGTGGAGACCCAGTACTTC	CATSRETAGYHRPVETQYF
TRBV7-9	NA	TRBD1	TRBJ1-1	TGTGCCAGCAGCCCAAGGGGCGTGGGACAGGGCGTTGGCGGAGCTTTCTTT	CASSPRGVGQGVGGAFF
TRBV7-2	NA	TRBD1	TRBJ2-3	TGTGCCAGCAGCTTAACGGGGACAGGGGGAGGAAGCACAGATACGCAGTATTTT	CASSLTGTGGGSTDTQYF
TRBV6-5	NA	NA	TRBJ2-3	TGTGCCAGCAGTTACTCCGTGTCTACAGGCGTCAAGACGCAGTATTTT	CASSYSVSTGVKTQYF
TRBV29-1	NA	NA	TRBJ1-1	TGCAGCGTTGTACGAAGGGCCGGGCGAAACACTGAAGCTTTCTTT	CSVVRRAGRNTEAFF
TRBV24-1	NA	TRBD1	TRBJ2-5	TGTGCCACCAGTGATCGGACAGGTTTCCAAGAGACCCAGTACTTC	CATSDRTGFQETQYF
TRBV5-1	NA	NA	TRBJ2-7	TGCGCCAGCAGCTTCGACAGTTGGTCCTACGAGCAGTACTTC	CASSFDSWSYEQYF
TRBV5-4	NA	TRBD1	TRBJ2-3	TGTGCCAGCAGCCCCTGGGGACAGGGGGCTCCAGATACGCAGTATTTT	CASSPWGQGAPDTQYF
TRBV19	few	NA	TRBJ2-3	TGTGCCAGTATCGGGAGCACAGATACGCAGTATTTT	CASIGSTDTQYF
TRBV5-4	NA	TRBD2	TRBJ2-1	TGTGCCAGCAGCTTGGGACTAGCGGGGGACAATGAGCAGTTCTTC	CASSLGLAGDNEQFF
TRBV9	NA	TRBD2	TRBJ2-5	TGTGCCAGCAGCGTAGGGGTGGCTAGCGGGGGTATAGAGACCCAGTACTTC	CASSVGVASGGIETQYF
TRBV11-3	NA	NA	TRBJ2-7	TGTGCCAGCAGCTTAAGTGGCGTCCTGCGGGAGCAGTACTTC	CASSLSGVLREQYF
TRBV9	NA	NA	TRBJ1-6	TGTGCCAGCAGCTTCACAGGGTTGGGGGGTTCACCCCTCCACTTT	CASSFTGLGGSPLHF
TRBV6-4	NA	TRBD1	TRBJ2-7	TGTGCCAACAATAGGGACAGTCCCTACGAGCAGTACTTC	CANNRDSPYEQYF
TRBV2	NA	TRBD1	TRBJ2-7	TGTGCCAGCTGTTTGGACAGGGTGTTCTCCGAGCAGTACTTC	CASCLDRVFSEQYF
TRBV6-4	medium-sized	NA	TRBJ2-1	TGTGCCAGCAGCTCCCAGGGTGGAGGGGAGCAGTTCTTC	CASSSQGGGEQFF
TRBV7-2	NA	NA	TRBJ2-7	TGTGCCAGCAGCTTAAGGACTGGGGGGGCCGAACAGTACTTC	CASSLRTGGAEQYF
TRBV10-3	NA	NA	TRBJ1-3	TGTGCCATCAGTGAGTCCTGGGGCGATGGAAACACCATATATTTT	CAISESWGDGNTIYF
TRBV6-1	NA	NA	TRBJ1-1	TGTGCCAGCAGTGAATTCGGCGGGAACACTGAAGCTTTCTTT	CASSEFGGNTEAFF
TRBV6-1	NA	NA	TRBJ1-2	TGTGCCAGCAGTGAACTTGGAGAGGTAACTAACTATGGCTACACCTTC	CASSELGEVTNYGYTF
TRBV10-3	NA	NA	TRBJ1-5	TGTGCCATCAGCAGAAGTCATCAGGCGGAGCCCCAGCATTTT	CAISRSHQAEPQHF
TRBV4-2	NA	NA	TRBJ2-3	TGTGCCAGCAGCCAAGAGAGGCAGGGCGCAGATACGCAGTATTTT	CASSQERQGADTQYF